This T cell receptor beta chain comes out of a study of tumor-infiltrating lymphocytes in primary liver carcinoma. Background on the study: Participating patients were men and women between 30 and 69 years old. Among the tumors, stages were T1-T3 N0M0 and sizes about 4 to 10 cm. Study-wide findings and caveats: Relative to blood, tumors carried a significantly larger fraction of the repertoire in their top 250 clones (p = 0.039).

Germline V gene lookup returns CDR1 SGHRS and CDR2 YFSETQ. This CDR3 region has 16 residues. Trimming stripped 4 bases from V and 5 bases from J, with 18 bases between. Reverse transcription of approximately 500 ng total RNA with a constant-region primer produced TCR beta cDNA. ARM-PCR, slightly modified, supplied the TCR beta libraries through three nested multiplex PCR rounds. It was with TRBV1-TRBV30 forward primers and a C-beta reverse primer that the first two PCR rounds were run, at about 10 cycles each. Each CDR3 protein is one row after TCRdb ran MiXCR on the multiplex PCR reads. Of hundreds of thousands of distinct CDR3 sequences in the sample, roughly three fifths are singletons; the top ten hold approximately 17%. Unsorted whole blood served as the source of blood RNA, and germline DNA was extracted as well. This clonotype was picked up a small number of times. Antigen specificity is unknown.

Sequencing was performed on peripheral blood. This clonotype originated in a woman in her 30s with primary liver carcinoma and hepatitis B virus infection. The chain links TRBV5-1 to TRBJ2-2; D unresolved. CDR3 residues: CASSQPELGRTGELFF. DNA of the CDR3: TGCGCCAGCAGCCAGCCGGAGCTAGGTCGGACCGGGGAGCTGTTTTTT.